A single sample is the source of the 22 T cell receptor beta chains below, sequenced in a study of shared T cell receptors in the human thymus. Using immunoSEQ multiplex PCR, the repertoire was profiled, and TCRdb retains in-frame clones only, with some absent. The sample holds over 650,000 clones, about 90% seen once. The same sample was also studied in work on human thymus T cells.

Sequencing input: thymocytes. All receptors come from a boy younger than two with a congenital heart defect.

The rearrangement links TRBV6-1 to TRBJ1-4; D is uncertain. Trimming cost V 2 bases and J 8 bases, with 12 bases left between them. Per germline, CDR1 MNHNS and CDR2 SASEGT. The CDR3 totals 14 residues. CDR3 residues: CASSEKEGREKLFF. The CDR3 DNA sequence: TGTGCCAGCAGTGAAAAGGAGGGCAGGGAAAAACTGTTTTTT.

V and J are TRBV10-3 and TRBJ2-6; D perhaps matches TRBD2 (5 bases). This CDR3 comprises 17 residues. CDR1 and CDR2 from the germline V gene are ENHRY and SYGVKD. Trimming took 6 bases from V and 0 from J, leaving 15 bases between them. CDR3: CAISRTRNSSGANVLTF. The CDR3 DNA reads TGTGCCATCAGCCGCACTAGGAATTCCTCTGGGGCCAACGTCCTGACTTTC.

This clone is a singleton in its sample. The V and J genes are TRBV28 and TRBJ1-2; D unresolved. This CDR3 region has 13 residues. The V gene lost 6 bases and the J gene lost 3 bases, with 11 bases spanning the gap. The germline CDR1 and CDR2 sequences are MDHEN and SYDVKM. The CDR3 loop reads CASSYSRYYGYTF. The CDR3 DNA follows: TGTGCCAGCAGCTACTCCAGGTACTATGGCTACACCTTC.

This sequence joins TRBV6-1 and TRBJ2-7; TRBD1 might be the D (5 bases). The CDR3 spans 15 residues. The V and J ends lost 1 base and 6 bases respectively, with 16 bases between them. Germline V gene sequence: CDR1 MNHNS, CDR2 SASEGT. The CDR3 reads CASSEGGNNPCEQYF. The DNA for the CDR3 is TGTGCCAGCAGTGAAGGGGGCAACAACCCCTGCGAGCAGTACTTC.

The chain is built from TRBV19 and TRBJ2-7, with 7 positions matching TRBD1. The V and J ends lost 6 bases and 2 bases, in that order; junction bases with no gene match: 13. This CDR3 spans 16 amino acids. CDR1 LNHDA and CDR2 SQIVND come from the germline V gene (reference sequence). The CDR3 nucleotides are TGTGCCAGTAGCGACAAGCTGAGGGGGCCGGCCTACGAGCAGTACTTC. Protein sequence: CASSDKLRGPAYEQYF.

The chain employs TRBV4-3 and TRBJ2-7; D is perhaps TRBD2 (6 bases). V gave up 0 bases and J gave up 0 bases, with 9 bases separating them. CDR3 length equals 15 residues. CDR1 is LGHNA, CDR2 YSLEER, per germline. CDR3 in DNA: TGCGCCAGCAGCCAAGATCGGGAGAGCTCCTACGAGCAGTACTTC. Encoded protein: CASSQDRESSYEQYF.

CDR3: CASSEGRLAENTGELFF. CDR3 bases: TGTGCCAGCAGTGAAGGAAGGCTAGCGGAGAACACCGGGGAGCTGTTTTTT. V gene TRBV6-1 combines with J gene TRBJ2-2, with 7 bases aligning to TRBD2. Germline V CDR1 and CDR2: MNHNS, SASEGT. This CDR3 region has 17 residues. Unmatched junction bases numbered 6, after V lost 1 base and J lost 1 base.

The V and J genes are TRBV28 and TRBJ2-5; 9 nucleotides line up with TRBD1. Germline V gene sequence: CDR1 MDHEN, CDR2 SYDVKM. The CDR3 has 16 residues. J gave up 2 bases and V 4 bases, and 8 bases lay outside the gene matches. CDR3 DNA sequence: TGTGCCAGCAGTTCCCCGAGGACAGGGGCGCAAGAGACCCAGTACTTC. Translated, it gives CASSSPRTGAQETQYF.

The chain carries TRBV12-5 and TRBJ1-2; D unclear. Looked up from germline, CDR1 is LGHNT and CDR2 is FRNRAP. V lost 0 bases and J 6 bases, leaving 11 bases between the germline ends. This CDR3 comprises 14 residues. The CDR3 DNA sequence: TGTGCTAGTGGTTTGGTACTAGGTCCGGATGGCTACACCTTC. Amino acid sequence: CASGLVLGPDGYTF.

The sample holds one count of this clone. The V call is TRBV11-3, the J call TRBJ2-1; 8 positions agree with TRBD2. Germline V gene sequence: CDR1 SGHNT, CDR2 YENEEA. The CDR3 sequence is 14 residues long. Trimming took 5 bases from V and 1 from J; bases not matched to a gene: 1. The CDR3 region has the DNA TGTGCCAGCAGCCGGGGGGGATCCTACAATGAGCAGTTCTTC. This codes for CASSRGGSYNEQFF.

V gene TRBV5-4 combines with J gene TRBJ2-7; the D is unclear. Trimming cost V 4 bases and J 2 bases, with 19 bases left between them. The CDR3 loop spans 16 amino acids. CDR1 and CDR2 (germline): SGHNT, YYREEE (reference sequence). DNA of the CDR3: TGTGCCAGCAGCCAGCTCGGAGCTTACCAAACCTACGAGCAGTACTTC. Its protein product is CASSQLGAYQTYEQYF.

The CDR3 sequence: CAVRDRSYEQYF. CDR3 coding DNA: TGTGCCGTCCGGGACAGAAGCTACGAGCAGTACTTC. The genes are TRBV6-6 and TRBJ2-7; TRBD1 matches at 7 bases. The germline gives CDR1 MNHNY, CDR2 SVGAGI (reference sequence). V dropped 11 bases and J dropped 3; count of bases not matched to a gene: 7. The CDR3 is 12 amino acids.

This clone was counted between two and nine times. The chain carries TRBV4-1 and TRBJ2-7; possibly TRBD1 for D (6 bases). Per the germline V gene, CDR1 is MGHRA and CDR2 is YSYEKL. CDR3 length equals 15 residues. The germline V and J ends were trimmed by 2 bases and 2 bases, with 13 bases remaining between them. The CDR3 here is CASSQWGPHPYEQYF. In nucleotides, the CDR3 is TGCGCCAGCAGCCAATGGGGGCCACATCCCTACGAGCAGTACTTC.

J is TRBJ1-1 and V is TRBV9, with a tentative D call TRBD1 (5 bases). Trimming removed 0 bases at V and 3 bases at J, with 15 bases between. The CDR3 length is 16 residues. Germline CDR1 reads SGDLS; CDR2 reads YYNGEE. The CDR3 DNA reads as TGTGCCAGCAGCGTAGTTCACCGCGGGGGGGACACTGAAGCTTTCTTT. Its translation: CASSVVHRGGDTEAFF.

This clone was counted once. The CDR3 here is CASSPGTGLETQYF. The CDR3, as DNA: TGCGCCAGCAGCCCCGGGACAGGGCTAGAGACCCAGTACTTC. The V call is TRBV5-1, the J call TRBJ2-5; 9 positions match TRBD1. The CDR3 is 14 amino acids. Germline V lookup: CDR1 SGHRS, CDR2 YFSETQ. Unmatched junction bases numbered 5, after V lost 4 bases and J lost 4 bases.

This clone was seen a handful of times. This rearrangement joins TRBV7-2 to TRBJ1-3; D gene unclear. The CDR3 runs 15 residues. Germline V lookup: CDR1 SGHTA, CDR2 FQGNSA. Trimming removed 1 base at V and 0 bases at J, with 7 bases between. CDR3 in DNA: TGTGCCAGCAGCTTAGTAGAGAGCTCTGGAAACACCATATATTTT. Its translation: CASSLVESSGNTIYF.

The chain carries TRBV7-8 and TRBJ2-1, with TRBD1 matching over 7 bases. Germline values: CDR1 SGHVS, CDR2 FQNEAQ. Unmatched junction bases numbered 4, after V lost 5 bases and J lost 0 bases. The CDR3 has 15 residues. The CDR3 here is CASSNGTVSYNEQFF. The CDR3 nucleotides read TGTGCCAGCAGCAACGGGACAGTCTCCTACAATGAGCAGTTCTTC.

The J gene is TRBJ1-3, the V gene TRBV10-3, with a tentative D call TRBD1 (6 bases). The CDR3 has 17 residues. The V and J ends lost 4 bases and 4 bases respectively, with 20 bases between them. Germline V gives CDR1 ENHRY, CDR2 SYGVKD. CDR3 protein: CAISVPKTGEAGNTIYF. In DNA form, the CDR3 reads TGTGCCATCAGTGTCCCGAAGACAGGTGAGGCCGGAAACACCATATATTTT.

This clone was detected a few times. The chain uses TRBV19 and TRBJ1-5, with D possibly TRBD1 on 6 matching bases. Trimming left V 4 bases short and J 3 bases short, with 13 bases between. Germline V CDR1 and CDR2: LNHDA, SQIVND (reference sequence). The CDR3 runs 15 residues. CDR3 bases: TGTGCCAGTAGTACCTGGACAGTGATCAATCAGCCCCAGCATTTT. Its translation is CASSTWTVINQPQHF.

This sequence joins TRBV4-2 and TRBJ2-2; 7 nucleotides align to TRBD1. CDR3 length: 17 amino acids. Germline V CDR1 and CDR2: LGHNA, YNFKEQ. V was pared by 1 base and J by 4 bases, with 9 bases of the junction left unmatched. CDR3 nucleotides: TGTGCCAGCAGCCAAGTCTTAAGGGGGCTCGGCACCGGGGAGCTGTTTTTT. Protein sequence: CASSQVLRGLGTGELFF.

The J gene is TRBJ2-1, the V gene TRBV7-6, with 10 bases fitting TRBD2. This CDR3 spans 17 amino acids. V lost 5 bases and J lost 9; bases outside the gene matches: 16. Germline loops: CDR1 SGHVS, CDR2 FNYEAQ. CDR3: CASSPPSSSGRIGEQFF. In DNA form, the CDR3 reads TGTGCCAGCAGCCCACCCTCTTCTAGCGGGAGAATCGGTGAGCAGTTCTTC.

The chain employs TRBV28 and TRBJ1-3, with a possible D match to TRBD1 (6 bases). This CDR3 has 18 amino acids. Trimming pared 0 bases from V and 0 bases from J, leaving 15 bases between. Germline V lookup: CDR1 MDHEN, CDR2 SYDVKM. The CDR3 protein is CASSLCTRQDFSGNTIYF. DNA of the CDR3: TGTGCCAGCAGTTTATGCACTCGACAGGACTTCTCTGGAAACACCATATATTTT.